This is a list of T cell receptor beta chains from one sample in a study of human T cells and chemical hapten exposure. TCRdb reanalysed the RACE reads using MiXCR and keeps one entry per CDR3 protein. The data contain 180,000 or so distinct CDR3 sequences, about 14% of them singletons. The sequenced sample was whole blood, obtained in connection with sensitization to the hapten diphenylcyclopropenone (DPC). The receptors shown here come from a woman between 25 and 40 years old with alopecia areata. Some clones in this sample may be carry-over from other donors' samples. Both conserved end residues are part of each CDR3. The D gene is left open where the match is weak. Part of the rows lack a size; the others show once, few, many or a class for expanded clones.

d_call	clone_size	j_call	v_call	cdr3_nt	cdr3_aa
TRBD1	NA	TRBJ2-7	TRBV28	TGTGCCAGCGGGCCGGGACAGAACTACGAGCAGTACTTC	CASGPGQNYEQYF
NA	NA	TRBJ1-2	TRBV7-9	TGTGCCAGCAGCCAAGACAGTCTCTATGGCTACACCTTC	CASSQDSLYGYTF
NA	many	TRBJ1-1	TRBV18	TGTGCCAGCTCACCTGCGACAGGCGCGAACACTGAAGCTTTCTTT	CASSPATGANTEAFF
NA	NA	TRBJ1-2	TRBV28	TGTGCCAGCAAGCCAGGAAACTATGGCTACACCTTC	CASKPGNYGYTF
NA	few	TRBJ2-3	TRBV9	TGTGCCAGCAGCGTAGGGTCCGGGTCAGATACGCAGTATTTT	CASSVGSGSDTQYF
NA	few	TRBJ2-1	TRBV7-2	TGTGCCAGCAGCTTAAAAAGCTCCTACAATGAGCAGTTCTTC	CASSLKSSYNEQFF
NA	NA	TRBJ1-1	TRBV28	TGTGCCAGCAGACCTCAGAGGAGTTTCACTGAAGCTTTCTTT	CASRPQRSFTEAFF
NA	NA	TRBJ2-5	TRBV4-2	TGTGCCAGCAGCCCTGACCGAGGGGAGACCCAGTACTTC	CASSPDRGETQYF
NA	NA	TRBJ1-1	TRBV28	TGTGCCAGCAGTTTAATAGGTCTCGGCACTGAAGCTTTCTTT	CASSLIGLGTEAFF
NA	many	TRBJ1-1	TRBV3-1	TGTGCCAGCAGCCAAGATCCAGGCTGGGACGCGGCTTTCTTT	CASSQDPGWDAAFF
NA	NA	TRBJ2-3	TRBV20-1	TGCAGTGCTGCTCACTCTGGTACGCAGTATTTT	CSAAHSGTQYF
NA	few	TRBJ1-5	TRBV27	TGTGCCAGCACCCGGTCGGGTCCCCCTTTCAATCAGCCCCAGCATTTT	CASTRSGPPFNQPQHF
NA	NA	TRBJ2-1	TRBV11-3	TGTGCCAGCAGTCGACAGGAGATTTACAATGAGCAGTTCTTC	CASSRQEIYNEQFF
NA	few	TRBJ1-4	TRBV12-3/TRBV12-4	TGTGCCAGCAGTTTGGCCGGGACTGAAAAACTGTTTTTT	CASSLAGTEKLFF
NA	few	TRBJ1-4	TRBV19	TGTGCCAGTAGTACAGGGGTCGTATCGGAAAAACTGTTTTTT	CASSTGVVSEKLFF
NA	NA	TRBJ1-5	TRBV20-1	TGCAGTGCTAGACGGGGCACCGATCAGCCCCAGCATTTT	CSARRGTDQPQHF
NA	few	TRBJ1-5	TRBV3-1	TGTGCCAGCAGCCCAAAAATATGGGATCAGCCCCAGCATTTT	CASSPKIWDQPQHF
NA	many	TRBJ1-1	TRBV27	TGTGCCAGCAGTTTCTCAGCCTTAGGTGGCACTGAAGCTTTCTTT	CASSFSALGGTEAFF
TRBD1	NA	TRBJ1-2	TRBV28	TGTGCCAGCAGTCCAACTTTCCGGGACAGGGACAGGTTC	CASSPTFRDRDRF
TRBD2	NA	TRBJ2-1	TRBV5-1	TGCGCCAGCAGCCGGACCGGGACTAGCTCCTACAATGAGCAGTTCTTC	CASSRTGTSSYNEQFF
TRBD2	few	TRBJ2-7	TRBV18	TGTGCCAGCTCAGCCACGGTTCTAGCGGGAGCCCGGGGCGAGCAGTACTTC	CASSATVLAGARGEQYF
NA	NA	TRBJ2-7	TRBV7-2	TGTGCCAGCAGCTTAGACTGGGACTCTATCTTCTCCTACGAGCAGTACTTC	CASSLDWDSIFSYEQYF
NA	few	TRBJ1-5	TRBV18	TGTGCCAGCTCCCACGGGGGTGGAGGCAATCAGCCCCAGCATTTT	CASSHGGGGNQPQHF
NA	few	TRBJ1-6	TRBV20-1	TGCAGTGCTAGTCGCGGGGCGGGGAATTCACCCCTCCACTTT	CSASRGAGNSPLHF
NA	few	TRBJ1-2	TRBV9	TGTGCCAGCAGCTCTGCATTTGGGCAGGCCAGGATTGGCTACACCTTC	CASSSAFGQARIGYTF
TRBD2	few	TRBJ2-7	TRBV27	TGTGCCAGCAGTTTGGCTAGCGGGATGTTCGAGCAGTACTTC	CASSLASGMFEQYF
NA	many	TRBJ2-1	TRBV7-8	TGTGCCAGCAGCTTATCTCCGAGAGGAGGTTACAATGAGCAGTTCTTC	CASSLSPRGGYNEQFF
NA	few	TRBJ2-2	TRBV18	TGTGCCAGCTCACCACCCTTGGCTAGCAGGAACACCGGGGAGCTGTTTTTT	CASSPPLASRNTGELFF
TRBD1	few	TRBJ1-5	TRBV6-2/TRBV6-3	TGTGCCAGCACTACCGGGACAGGGGGGTTGAGCAATCAGCCCCAGCATTTT	CASTTGTGGLSNQPQHF
NA	many	TRBJ2-1	TRBV24-1	TGTGCCACCAGTGATTTCGGGGCAGGGAAAGGCAATGAGCAGTTCTTC	CATSDFGAGKGNEQFF
TRBD2	NA	TRBJ2-2	TRBV29-1	TGCAGCGTTGGACTAGCCGTCACCGGGGAGCTGTTTTTT	CSVGLAVTGELFF
TRBD2	NA	TRBJ2-4	TRBV19	TGTGCCAGTAGTTGGTCGTTAGGGACTATACTAGCCAAAAACATTCAGTACTTC	CASSWSLGTILAKNIQYF
TRBD1	NA	TRBJ2-7	TRBV29-1	TGCAGCGTCCGCGGACAGGGCTCCTACGAGCAGTACTTC	CSVRGQGSYEQYF
NA	many	TRBJ1-5	TRBV7-2	TGTGCCAGCAGCTCTTCAAGGGGCAATCAGCCCCAGCATTTT	CASSSSRGNQPQHF
NA	many	TRBJ1-2	TRBV5-4	TGTGCCAGCAGCCCATGGACTGGTGGCTACACCTTC	CASSPWTGGYTF
NA	NA	TRBJ1-1	TRBV29-1	TGCAGCGTTGAACCGCACAAGAACACTGAAGCTTTCTTT	CSVEPHKNTEAFF
NA	NA	TRBJ1-2	TRBV2	TGTGCCAGCAGGGAGGACAGCCGAAGTTCCTATGGCTACACCTTC	CASREDSRSSYGYTF
TRBD1	few	TRBJ2-1	TRBV6-6	TGTGCCAGCCGGGACAGGTACAATGAGCAGTTCTTC	CASRDRYNEQFF
NA	NA	TRBJ2-4	TRBV28	TGTGCCAGCAGTATTCTGTACAGGGTTGGAAACATTCAGTACTTC	CASSILYRVGNIQYF
TRBD2	few	TRBJ2-1	TRBV6-5	TGTGCCAGCAGAGGAAGTCGCGGGGGGGATCTCAATGAGCAGTTCTTC	CASRGSRGGDLNEQFF
TRBD2	NA	TRBJ2-3	TRBV12-3/TRBV12-4	TGTGCCAGCAGTTTGGGACTAGCGGGAGACGATACGCAGTATTTT	CASSLGLAGDDTQYF
NA	few	TRBJ1-5	TRBV27	TGTGCCAGCAGTTTCCGGGGTATCGATCAGCCCCAGCATTTT	CASSFRGIDQPQHF
TRBD1	many	TRBJ2-3	TRBV11-2	TGTGCCAGCAGCTTAGGGACAGGGGCAGATACGCAGTATTTT	CASSLGTGADTQYF
TRBD1	few	TRBJ1-3	TRBV20-1	TGCAGTGCTGCGACAGGGGTTGGAAACACCATATATTTT	CSAATGVGNTIYF